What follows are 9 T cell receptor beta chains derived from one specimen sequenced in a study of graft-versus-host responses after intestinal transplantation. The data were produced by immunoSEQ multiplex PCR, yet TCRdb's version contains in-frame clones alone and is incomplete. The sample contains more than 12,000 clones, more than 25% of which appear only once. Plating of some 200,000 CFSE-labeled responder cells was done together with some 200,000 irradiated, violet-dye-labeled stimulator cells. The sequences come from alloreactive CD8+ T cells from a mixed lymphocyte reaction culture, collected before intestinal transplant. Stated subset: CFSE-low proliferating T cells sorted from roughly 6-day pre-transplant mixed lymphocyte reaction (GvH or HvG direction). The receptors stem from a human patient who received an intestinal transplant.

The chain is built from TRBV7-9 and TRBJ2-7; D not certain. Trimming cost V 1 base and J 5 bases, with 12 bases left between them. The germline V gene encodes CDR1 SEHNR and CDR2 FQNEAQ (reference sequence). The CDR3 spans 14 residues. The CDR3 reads CASSLEQNSHEQYF. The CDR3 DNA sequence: TGTGCCAGCAGCTTAGAACAGAATTCCCACGAGCAGTACTTC.

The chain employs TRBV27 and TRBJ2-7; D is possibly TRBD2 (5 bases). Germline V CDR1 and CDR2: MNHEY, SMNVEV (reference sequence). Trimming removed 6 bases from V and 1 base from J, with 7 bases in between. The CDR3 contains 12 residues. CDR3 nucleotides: TGTGCCAGCAGAGGACTTTCCTACGAGCAGTACTTC. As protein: CASRGLSYEQYF.

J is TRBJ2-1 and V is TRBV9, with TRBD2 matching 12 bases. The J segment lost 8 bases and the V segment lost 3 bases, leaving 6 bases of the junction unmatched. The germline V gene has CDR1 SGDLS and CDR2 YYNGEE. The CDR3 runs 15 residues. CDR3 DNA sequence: TGTGCCAGCAGCGCTAGCGGGGGGGTGGTCTATGAGCAGTTCTTC. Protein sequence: CASSASGGVVYEQFF.

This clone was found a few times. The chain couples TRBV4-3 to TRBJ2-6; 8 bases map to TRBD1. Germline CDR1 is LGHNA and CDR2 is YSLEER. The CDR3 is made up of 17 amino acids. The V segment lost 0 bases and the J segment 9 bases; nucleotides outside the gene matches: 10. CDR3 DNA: TGCGCCAGCAGCCAAGAAAGGGCAGGGGGCAAGGGCAACGTCCTGACTTTC. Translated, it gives CASSQERAGGKGNVLTF.

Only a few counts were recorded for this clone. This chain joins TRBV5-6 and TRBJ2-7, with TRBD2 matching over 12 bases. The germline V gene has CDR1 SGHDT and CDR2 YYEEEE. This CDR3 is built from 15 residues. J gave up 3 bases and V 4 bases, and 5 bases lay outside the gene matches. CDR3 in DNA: TGTGCCAGCAGCCAACCGGGACTAGCGGGCTACGAGCAGTACTTC. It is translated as CASSQPGLAGYEQYF.

CDR3 in amino acids: CASSLFRVFF. CDR3 nucleotides: TGTGCCAGCAGCTTATTCCGGGTCTTCTTC. The gene calls are TRBV7-6 and TRBJ2-1; D gene ambiguous. The length of the CDR3 is 10 residues. V was trimmed by 2 bases and J by 16 bases, leaving 9 bases between them. Germline CDR1 reads SGHVS; CDR2 reads FNYEAQ.

The chain's CDR3 is CASSLPGGRQFF. CDR3 bases: TGTGCCAGCAGCTTACCAGGGGGGCGTCAGTTCTTC. V and J are TRBV11-3 and TRBJ2-1; D might be TRBD1 (7 bases). The CDR3 runs 12 residues. V dropped 2 bases and J dropped 13 bases, with 12 bases sitting between them. Germline V gives CDR1 SGHNT, CDR2 YENEEA.

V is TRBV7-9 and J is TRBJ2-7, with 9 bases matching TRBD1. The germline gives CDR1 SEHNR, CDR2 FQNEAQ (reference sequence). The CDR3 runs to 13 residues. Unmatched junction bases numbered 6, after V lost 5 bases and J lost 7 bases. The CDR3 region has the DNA TGTGCCAGCAGCGGAACAGGGGGCTGGGAGCAGTACTTC. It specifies CASSGTGGWEQYF.

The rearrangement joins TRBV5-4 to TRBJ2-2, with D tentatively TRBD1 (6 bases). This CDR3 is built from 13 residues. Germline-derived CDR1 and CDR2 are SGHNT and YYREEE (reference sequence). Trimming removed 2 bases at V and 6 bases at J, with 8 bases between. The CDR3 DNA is TGTGCCAGCAGCTTCCAGGGGTCCGGGGAGCTGTTTTTT. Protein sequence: CASSFQGSGELFF.